This entry lists 18 T cell receptor beta chains sequenced from one sample in a study of cytomegalovirus exposure and HLA in healthy donors. 13 Jbeta primers and 60 Vbeta primers were used for the PCR. Clones were read by immunoSEQ multiplex PCR, and TCRdb kept only the in-frame ones, dropping some. The sample contains 150,000 to 200,000 clones, around 78% of which appear only once. Sequencing used PBMCs. These receptors were taken from a woman in her forties or fifties in good health and CMV-seropositive.

The rearrangement links TRBV11-2 to TRBJ2-3; the D is unclear. Trimming stripped 5 bases from V and 4 bases from J, with 4 bases between. The length of the CDR3 is 11 residues. CDR1 SGHAT and CDR2 FQNNGV come from the germline V gene. CDR3 in amino acids: CASSPSDTQYF. The DNA for the CDR3 is TGTGCCAGCAGCCCATCAGATACGCAGTATTTT.

This rearrangement joins TRBV7-8 to TRBJ2-5; D is undetermined. From germline, CDR1 is SGHVS and CDR2 FQNEAQ. The V end was cut by 5 bases, the J end by 1 base, with 5 bases between. This CDR3 region has 12 residues. The CDR3 loop reads CASSIVQETQYF. The CDR3 region has the DNA TGTGCCAGCAGCATCGTCCAAGAGACCCAGTACTTC.

This chain links TRBV6-6 with TRBJ2-5; 8 bases are a match to TRBD2. Trimming cost V 6 bases and J 5 bases; bases outside gene matches: 8. This CDR3 has 14 residues. Germline CDR1 and CDR2: MNHNY and SVGAGI (reference sequence). The CDR3 loop is CASSDGGARETQYF. The CDR3 DNA reads as TGTGCCAGCAGCGACGGGGGGGCTCGTGAGACCCAGTACTTC.

The J gene is TRBJ2-1, the V gene TRBV30, with a tentative D call TRBD1 (6 bases). CDR3 length: 15 residues. Trimming took 3 bases from V and 8 from J, leaving 20 bases between them. Germline assignment: CDR1 GTSNPN and CDR2 SVGIG (reference sequence). The CDR3 sequence is CAWRQWANPGDEQFF. In DNA form, the CDR3 reads TGTGCCTGGAGGCAATGGGCTAACCCAGGGGATGAGCAGTTCTTC.

The chain links TRBV6-1 to TRBJ1-1, with D hard to call. Germline loops: CDR1 MNHNS, CDR2 SASEGT. Trimming took 4 bases from V and 1 from J, leaving 16 bases between them. This CDR3 contains 16 residues. CDR3 sequence (DNA): TGTGCCAGCAGTGCCCGCGATCGTTGGAGGAACACTGAAGCTTTCTTT. It codes for CASSARDRWRNTEAFF.

This CDR3 is CATSYDWGAGAAFYEQYF. The CDR3 nucleotides are TGTGCCACCAGCTACGATTGGGGGGCGGGGGCCGCCTTCTACGAGCAGTACTTC. This rearrangement joins TRBV15 to TRBJ2-7, with a tentative D call TRBD2 (7 bases). The germline CDR1 and CDR2 sequences are LNHNV and YYDKDF (reference sequence). V shed 5 bases and J shed 3 bases, with 26 bases lying between them. The CDR3 loop spans 18 amino acids.

The chain is built from TRBV7-3 and TRBJ1-1; D remains unclear. CDR3 length: 15 amino acids. V lost 5 bases and J 6 bases, leaving 19 bases between the germline ends. Germline assignment: CDR1 SGHTA and CDR2 FQGTGA. CDR3 protein: CASSPTVSPTAEAFF. The CDR3 nucleotides are TGTGCCAGCAGCCCAACGGTTTCCCCAACCGCTGAAGCTTTCTTT.

This clone was picked up one time. The chain uses TRBV7-6 and TRBJ1-5; 8 nucleotides match TRBD1. There are 19 residues in the CDR3. After removal of 4 bases from V and 6 bases from J, the junction contained 20 bases not matched to a gene. Germline V gene sequence: CDR1 SGHVS, CDR2 FNYEAQ. The CDR3 DNA is TGTGCCAGCAGCTGGAGTTCTCCTAGGACAGGGATCATGGGTCAGCCCCAGCATTTT. Its translation: CASSWSSPRTGIMGQPQHF.

V and J are TRBV30 and TRBJ2-1; D not certain. The germline V and J ends were trimmed by 2 bases and 9 bases, with 5 bases remaining between them. The CDR3 has 10 amino acids. Germline V gene lookup returns CDR1 GTSNPN and CDR2 SVGIG (reference sequence). CDR3 sequence: CAWSSSEQFF. The CDR3, as DNA: TGTGCCTGGAGTTCGAGTGAGCAGTTCTTC.

This clone has just one count. V usage is TRBV6-1 and J usage is TRBJ1-3; maybe TRBD1 (5 bases). Trimming cost V 2 bases and J 4 bases, with 15 bases left between them. In germline, CDR1 is MNHNS, CDR2 SASEGT. The CDR3 has 16 residues. The CDR3 DNA reads TGTGCCAGCAGTGAAAGAGAGGGACTGACAGGAAACACCATATATTTT. Translating gives CASSEREGLTGNTIYF.

This clone was counted only a few times. Within the sample, other DNA sequences also encode this same CDR3. The chain recombines TRBV19 with TRBJ2-2; 7 bases match TRBD1. Looked up from germline, CDR1 is LNHDA and CDR2 is SQIVND (reference sequence). This CDR3 region has 16 residues. The J segment lost 0 bases and the V segment lost 1 base, leaving 2 bases of the junction unmatched. The CDR3 nucleotides are TGTGCCAGTAGTATAGGACAGGGTACGAACACCGGGGAGCTGTTTTTT. Translated, it gives CASSIGQGTNTGELFF.

This chain links TRBV29-1 with TRBJ2-7; a possible D gene is TRBD2 (6 bases). With 5 bases removed from V and 6 bases from J, the gap between germline ends came to 20 bases. Germline V gene data show CDR1 as SQVTM and CDR2 as ANQGSEA. CDR3 length: 14 residues. This chain's CDR3 is CSVRSESGFSEQYF. CDR3 nucleotides: TGCAGCGTTAGGTCAGAAAGCGGGTTCTCCGAGCAGTACTTC.

J is TRBJ2-5 and V is TRBV4-1; 9 bases fit TRBD2. V was pared by 0 bases and J by 3 bases, with 2 bases of the junction left unmatched. CDR1 and CDR2 from the germline V gene are MGHRA and YSYEKL. The CDR3 is 15 residues long. CDR3 sequence: CASSQDRTSEETQYF. Here the CDR3 DNA reads TGCGCCAGCAGCCAAGATCGGACTAGCGAAGAGACCCAGTACTTC.

A few counts support this clone. V gene TRBV5-4 combines with J gene TRBJ1-2, with D tentatively TRBD1 (6 bases). Trimming removed 3 bases from V and 0 bases from J, with 12 bases in between. This CDR3 comprises 15 residues. Germline V gives CDR1 SGHNT, CDR2 YYREEE (reference sequence). In DNA, the CDR3 is TGTGCCAGCAGCTCACAGGGAACAGCTAACTATGGCTACACCTTC. Translated: CASSSQGTANYGYTF.

The chain couples TRBV12-5 to TRBJ2-1; possible D gene TRBD1, 6 bases. Germline CDR1 is LGHNT and CDR2 is FRNRAP. The CDR3 length is 15 residues. V was pared by 2 bases and J by 6 bases, with 14 bases between. CDR3 residues: CASGLWAGASNEQFF. The CDR3 bases are TGTGCTAGTGGTTTGTGGGCAGGGGCTTCCAATGAGCAGTTCTTC.

The gene calls are TRBV13 and TRBJ2-5; TRBD2 matches at 10 bases. With V trimmed by 4 bases and J by 4 bases, 6 bases remained unmatched. Per germline, CDR1 PRHDT and CDR2 FYEKMQ (reference sequence). The CDR3 length is 15 residues. In DNA form, the CDR3 reads TGTGCCAGCAGCTCAGCGGGGGGGCCTTCAGAGACCCAGTACTTC. This codes for CASSSAGGPSETQYF.

Only one count was recorded for this clone. V and J are TRBV18 and TRBJ2-4; D unclear. This CDR3 comprises 14 residues. Trimming stripped 2 bases from V and 1 base from J, with 6 bases between. Germline V CDR1 and CDR2: KGHSH, LQKENI. The CDR3 DNA is TGTGCCAGCTCACCAGACATTGCCAAAAACATTCAGTACTTC. This gives the protein CASSPDIAKNIQYF. Complete variable domain (other parts from reference TRBV18 and TRBJ2-4): NAGVMQNPRHLVRRRGQEARLRCSPMKGHSHVYWYRQLPEEGLKFMVYLQKENIIDESGMPKERFSAEFPKEGPSILRIQQVVRGDSAAYFCASSPDIAKNIQYFGAGTRLSVL.

The chain links TRBV5-5 to TRBJ1-2, with TRBD1 as a possible D gene (6 bases). The V gene's germline CDR1 is SGHKS and CDR2 YYEKEE (reference sequence). CDR3 length: 14 residues. The germline V and J ends were trimmed by 3 bases and 3 bases, with 12 bases remaining between them. Here the CDR3 reads CASSSWTVYYGYTF. CDR3 bases: TGTGCCAGCAGCTCCTGGACAGTCTACTATGGCTACACCTTC.